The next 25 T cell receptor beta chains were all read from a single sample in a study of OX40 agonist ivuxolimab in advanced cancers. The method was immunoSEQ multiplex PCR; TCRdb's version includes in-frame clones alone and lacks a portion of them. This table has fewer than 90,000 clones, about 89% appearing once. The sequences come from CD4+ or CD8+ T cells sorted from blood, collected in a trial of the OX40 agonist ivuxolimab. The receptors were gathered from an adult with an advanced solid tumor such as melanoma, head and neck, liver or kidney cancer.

CDR3 protein: CASSFGGAAETQYF. The CDR3 bases are TGCGCCAGCAGCTTCGGCGGGGCTGCAGAGACCCAGTACTTC. The chain recombines TRBV5-1 with TRBJ2-5, with D maybe TRBD2 (6 bases). Trimming cost V 2 bases and J 4 bases, with 12 bases left between them. Looked up from germline, CDR1 is SGHRS and CDR2 is YFSETQ. The CDR3 length is 14 residues.

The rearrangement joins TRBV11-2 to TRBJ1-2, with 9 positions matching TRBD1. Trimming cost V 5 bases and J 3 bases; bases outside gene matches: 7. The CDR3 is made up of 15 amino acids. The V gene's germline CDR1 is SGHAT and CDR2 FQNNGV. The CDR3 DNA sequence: TGTGCCAGCAGCCGGGGTGGACAGGGGTACTATGGCTACACCTTC. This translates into CASSRGGQGYYGYTF.

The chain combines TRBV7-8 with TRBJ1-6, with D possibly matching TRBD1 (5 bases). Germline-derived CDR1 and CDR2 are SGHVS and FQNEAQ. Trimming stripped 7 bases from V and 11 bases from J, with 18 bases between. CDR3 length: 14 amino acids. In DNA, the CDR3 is TGTGCCAGCATCCCCGGACGGCAAGGGGCACCCCTCCACTTT. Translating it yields CASIPGRQGAPLHF.

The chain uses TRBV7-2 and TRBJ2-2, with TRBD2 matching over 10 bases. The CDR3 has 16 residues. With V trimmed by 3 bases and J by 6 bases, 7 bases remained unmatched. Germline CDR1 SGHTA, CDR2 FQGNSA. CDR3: CASSLVGTSAPGELFF. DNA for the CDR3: TGTGCCAGCAGCTTGGTCGGGACTAGCGCGCCCGGGGAGCTGTTTTTT.

The CDR3 loop is CSVAPGSTNEKLFF. DNA of the CDR3: TGCAGCGTTGCTCCGGGTTCGACTAATGAAAAACTGTTTTTT. V usage is TRBV29-1 and J usage is TRBJ1-4, with D unclear. The germline gives CDR1 SQVTM, CDR2 ANQGSEA. V lost 4 bases and J 2 bases, leaving 11 bases between the germline ends. This CDR3 has 14 amino acids.

In nucleotides, the CDR3 is TGTGCCTGGAGTGTAAGGACGGGACTGGGGTGGAAGAGCCAGTACTTC. This codes for CAWSVRTGLGWKSQYF. This chain uses TRBV30 with TRBJ2-7; D possibly corresponds to TRBD2 (6 bases). Trimming took 0 bases from V and 10 from J, leaving 25 bases between them. This CDR3 comprises 16 residues. Germline CDR1 GTSNPN, CDR2 SVGIG (reference sequence).

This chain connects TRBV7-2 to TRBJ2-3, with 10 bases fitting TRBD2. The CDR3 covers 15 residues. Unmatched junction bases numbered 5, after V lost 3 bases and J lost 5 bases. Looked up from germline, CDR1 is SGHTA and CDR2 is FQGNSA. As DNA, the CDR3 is TGTGCCAGCAGCTTTAGCGGGGGGAATGGAGATACGCAGTATTTT. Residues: CASSFSGGNGDTQYF.

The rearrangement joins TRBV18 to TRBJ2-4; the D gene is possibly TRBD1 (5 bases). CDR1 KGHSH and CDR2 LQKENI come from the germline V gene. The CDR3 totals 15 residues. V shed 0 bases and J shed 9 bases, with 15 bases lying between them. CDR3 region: CASSPPGLGEFIQYF. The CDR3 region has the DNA TGTGCCAGCTCACCACCGGGGCTAGGTGAATTCATTCAGTACTTC.

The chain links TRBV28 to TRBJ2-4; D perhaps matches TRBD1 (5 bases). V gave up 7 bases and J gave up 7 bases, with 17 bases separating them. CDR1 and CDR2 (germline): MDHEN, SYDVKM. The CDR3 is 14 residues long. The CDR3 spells CASTSPGRVNIQYF. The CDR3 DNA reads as TGTGCCAGCACCTCCCCGGGCAGGGTGAACATTCAGTACTTC.

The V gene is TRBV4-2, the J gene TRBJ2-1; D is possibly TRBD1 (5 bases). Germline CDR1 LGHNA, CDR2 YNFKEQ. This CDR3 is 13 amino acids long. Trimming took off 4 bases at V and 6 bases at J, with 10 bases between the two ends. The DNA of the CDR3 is TGTGCCAGCAGCCCCAGGGTTACCAATGAGCAGTTCTTC. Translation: CASSPRVTNEQFF.

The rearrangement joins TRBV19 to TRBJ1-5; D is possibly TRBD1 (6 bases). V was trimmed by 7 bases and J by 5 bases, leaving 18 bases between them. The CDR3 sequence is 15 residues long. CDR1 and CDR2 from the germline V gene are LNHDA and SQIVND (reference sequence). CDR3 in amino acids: CASTDRGASDQPQHF. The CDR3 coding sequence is TGTGCCAGTACCGACCGGGGGGCATCAGATCAGCCCCAGCATTTT.

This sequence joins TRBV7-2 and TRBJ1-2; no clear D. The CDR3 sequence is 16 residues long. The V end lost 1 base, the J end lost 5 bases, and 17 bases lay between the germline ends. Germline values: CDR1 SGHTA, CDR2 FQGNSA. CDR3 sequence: CASSLVANVEVYGYTF. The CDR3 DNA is TGTGCCAGCAGCTTAGTGGCAAACGTAGAAGTTTATGGCTACACCTTC.

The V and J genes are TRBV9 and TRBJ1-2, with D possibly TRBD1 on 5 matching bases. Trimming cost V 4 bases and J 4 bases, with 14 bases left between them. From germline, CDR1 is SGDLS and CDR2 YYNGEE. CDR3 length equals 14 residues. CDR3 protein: CASSPTGDGYGYTF. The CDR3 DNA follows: TGTGCCAGCAGCCCTACGGGGGATGGCTATGGCTACACCTTC. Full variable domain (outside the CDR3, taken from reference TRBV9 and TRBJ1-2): DSGVTQTPKHLITATGQRVTLRCSPRSGDLSVYWYQQSLDQGLQFLIQYYNGEERAKGNILERFSAQQFPDLHSELNLSSLELGDSALYFCASSPTGDGYGYTFGSGTRLTVV.

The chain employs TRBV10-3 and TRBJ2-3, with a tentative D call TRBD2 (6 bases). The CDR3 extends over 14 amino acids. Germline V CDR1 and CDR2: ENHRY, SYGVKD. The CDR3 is CAYRAGGSTDTQYF. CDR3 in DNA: TGTGCTTACAGAGCCGGGGGTAGCACAGATACGCAGTATTTT.

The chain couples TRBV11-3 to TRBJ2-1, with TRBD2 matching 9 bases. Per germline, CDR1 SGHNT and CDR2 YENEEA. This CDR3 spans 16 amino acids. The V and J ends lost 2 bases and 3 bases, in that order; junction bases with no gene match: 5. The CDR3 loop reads CASSLTSGYLYNEQFF. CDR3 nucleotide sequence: TGTGCCAGCAGCTTAACTAGCGGGTACCTCTACAATGAGCAGTTCTTC.

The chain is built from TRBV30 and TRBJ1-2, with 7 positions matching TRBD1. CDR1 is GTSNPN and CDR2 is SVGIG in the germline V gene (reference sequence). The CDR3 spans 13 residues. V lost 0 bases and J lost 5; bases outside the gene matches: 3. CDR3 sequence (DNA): TGTGCCTGGAGTGTACAGGGGATTTATGGCTACACCTTC. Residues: CAWSVQGIYGYTF.

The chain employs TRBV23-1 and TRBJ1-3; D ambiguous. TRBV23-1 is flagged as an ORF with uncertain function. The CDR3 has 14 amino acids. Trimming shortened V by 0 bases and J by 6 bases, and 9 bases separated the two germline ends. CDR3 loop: CASSQSGGTNTIYF. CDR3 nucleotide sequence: TGCGCCAGCAGTCAATCGGGAGGAACAAACACCATATATTTT.

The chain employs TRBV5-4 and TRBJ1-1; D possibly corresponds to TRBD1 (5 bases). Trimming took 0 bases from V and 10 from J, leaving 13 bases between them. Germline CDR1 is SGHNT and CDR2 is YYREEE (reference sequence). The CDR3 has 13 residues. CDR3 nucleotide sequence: TGTGCCAGCAGCTTGGATTGGGGGGGTTCAGCTTTCTTT. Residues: CASSLDWGGSAFF.

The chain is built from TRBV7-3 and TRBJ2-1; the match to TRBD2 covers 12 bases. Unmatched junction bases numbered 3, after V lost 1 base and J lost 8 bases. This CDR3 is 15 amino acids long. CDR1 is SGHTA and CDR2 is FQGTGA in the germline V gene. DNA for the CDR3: TGTGCCAGCAGCTTAAGGACTAGCGGGGCACATGAGCAGTTCTTC. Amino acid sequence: CASSLRTSGAHEQFF.

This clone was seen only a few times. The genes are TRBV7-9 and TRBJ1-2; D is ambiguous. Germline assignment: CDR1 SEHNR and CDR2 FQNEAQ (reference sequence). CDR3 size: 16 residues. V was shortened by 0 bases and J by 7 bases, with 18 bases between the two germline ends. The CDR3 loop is CASSLAGSAPSSGYTF. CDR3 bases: TGTGCCAGCAGCTTAGCCGGGTCGGCACCTTCCAGTGGCTACACCTTC.

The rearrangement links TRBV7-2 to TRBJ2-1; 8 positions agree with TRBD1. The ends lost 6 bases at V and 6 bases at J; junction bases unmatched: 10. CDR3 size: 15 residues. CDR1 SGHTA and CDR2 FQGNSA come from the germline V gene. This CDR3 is CASSSGTGDSNEQFF. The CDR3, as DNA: TGTGCCAGCAGTTCCGGGACAGGCGACTCCAATGAGCAGTTCTTC. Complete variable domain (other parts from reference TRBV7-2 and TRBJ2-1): GAGVSQSPSNKVTEKGKDVELRCDPISGHTALYWYRQSLGQGLEFLIYFQGNSAPDKSGLPSDRFSAERTGGSVSTLTIQRTQQEDSAVYLCASSSGTGDSNEQFFGPGTRLTVL.

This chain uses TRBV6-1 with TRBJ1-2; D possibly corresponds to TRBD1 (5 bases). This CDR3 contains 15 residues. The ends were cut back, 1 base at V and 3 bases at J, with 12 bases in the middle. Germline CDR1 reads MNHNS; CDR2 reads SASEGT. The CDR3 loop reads CASSEGGGNDYGYTF. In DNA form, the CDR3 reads TGTGCCAGCAGTGAAGGTGGGGGTAACGACTATGGCTACACCTTC.

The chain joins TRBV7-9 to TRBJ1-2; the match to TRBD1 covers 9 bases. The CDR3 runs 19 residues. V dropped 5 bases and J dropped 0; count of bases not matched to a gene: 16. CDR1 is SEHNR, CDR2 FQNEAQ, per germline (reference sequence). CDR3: CASSPKTGTGLPANYGYTF. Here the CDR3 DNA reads TGTGCCAGCAGCCCTAAAACCGGGACAGGGCTCCCAGCTAACTATGGCTACACCTTC. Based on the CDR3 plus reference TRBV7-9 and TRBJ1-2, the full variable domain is DTGVSQNPRHKITKRGQNVTFRCDPISEHNRLYWYRQTLGQGPEFLTYFQNEAQLEKSRLLSDRFSAERPKGSFSTLEIQRTEQGDSAMYLCASSPKTGTGLPANYGYTFGSGTRLTVV.

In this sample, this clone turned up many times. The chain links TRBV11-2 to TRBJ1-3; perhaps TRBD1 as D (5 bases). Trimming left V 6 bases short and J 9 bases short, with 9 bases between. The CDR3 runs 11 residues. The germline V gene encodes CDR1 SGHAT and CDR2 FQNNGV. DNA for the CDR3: TGTGCCAGCAGTAGCGGGGCCACCATATATTTT. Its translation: CASSSGATIYF.

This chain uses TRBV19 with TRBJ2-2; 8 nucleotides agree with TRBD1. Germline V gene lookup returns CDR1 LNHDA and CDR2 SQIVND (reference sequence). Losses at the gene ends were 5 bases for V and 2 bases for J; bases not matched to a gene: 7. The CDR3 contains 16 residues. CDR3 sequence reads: CASSPWTGINTGELFF. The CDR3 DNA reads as TGTGCCAGTAGTCCATGGACAGGGATTAACACCGGGGAGCTGTTTTTT.